The sequence of this T cell receptor (beta chain) was determined in a study of spatial heterogeneity in lung cancer. On the study more broadly: The authors sequenced available follow-up PBMC samples, taken a median of roughly 2 years after resection.

Indicated time point: blood at routine non-recurrence follow-up after resection. The sequenced material consisted of unsorted whole RNA from tumor, nontumor lung or frozen PBMC. Single TCR cDNA molecules each had their own unique molecular identifier. TCRdb fed the 5' RACE reads into MiXCR, producing one record per CDR3 protein. In the table there are about 120,000 distinct CDR3 sequences, 12% of which are singletons. Study observations and caveats: The study found ubiquitous expanded tumor TCRs in blood more at resection than follow-up.

This clonotype was seen many times. Its antigen is unidentified. With 4 bases removed from V and 1 base from J, the gap between germline ends came to 10 bases. This CDR3 contains 14 residues. Germline loops: CDR1 MRHNA, CDR2 SNTAGT. The V and J genes are TRBV6-4 and TRBJ1-1, with unresolved D. The sequence came from a male donor with early-stage non-small cell lung cancer. Sequencing was performed on PBMCs, taken at follow-up. This chain's CDR3 is CASSAAPGNTEAFF. CDR3 coding DNA: TGTGCCAGCAGTGCCGCCCCTGGGAACACTGAAGCTTTCTTT.